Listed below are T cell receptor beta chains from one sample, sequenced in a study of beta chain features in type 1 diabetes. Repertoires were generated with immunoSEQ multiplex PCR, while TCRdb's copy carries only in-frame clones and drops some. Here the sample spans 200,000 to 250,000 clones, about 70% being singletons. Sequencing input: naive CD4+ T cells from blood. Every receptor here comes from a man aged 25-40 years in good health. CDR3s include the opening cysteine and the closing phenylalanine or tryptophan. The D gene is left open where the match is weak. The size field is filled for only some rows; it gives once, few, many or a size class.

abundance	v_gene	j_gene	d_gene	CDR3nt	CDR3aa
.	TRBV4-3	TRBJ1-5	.	TGCGCCAGCAGCAGCCAGGCGAATCAGCCCCAGCATTTT	CASSSQANQPQHF
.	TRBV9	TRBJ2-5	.	TGTGCCAGCAGCGAGGGCCCTAGCAAAGAGACCCAGTACTTC	CASSEGPSKETQYF
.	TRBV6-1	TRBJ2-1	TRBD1	TGTGCCAGCAGGACAACAGGGGCGGGTGAGCAGTTCTTC	CASRTTGAGEQFF
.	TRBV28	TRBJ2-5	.	TGTGCCAGCAGTGCAAAGGGAGATCAAGAGACCCAGTACTTC	CASSAKGDQETQYF
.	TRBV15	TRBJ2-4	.	TGTGCCACCAGCAGAGATTTACTAGCCAAAAACATTCAGTACTTC	CATSRDLLAKNIQYF
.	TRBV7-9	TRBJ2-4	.	TGTGCCAGCAGCTTACCGGGCAAAAACATTCAGTACTTC	CASSLPGKNIQYF
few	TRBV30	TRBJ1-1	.	TGTGCCTGGAGTGTTGGACCTGAAGCTTTCTTT	CAWSVGPEAFF
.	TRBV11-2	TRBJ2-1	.	TGTGCCAGCAGCTTGAATCTTCGCATCTATGAGCAGTTCTTC	CASSLNLRIYEQFF
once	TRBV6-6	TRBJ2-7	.	TGTGCCAGCACCCAATCCGAGTATCCCTACGAGCAGTACTTC	CASTQSEYPYEQYF
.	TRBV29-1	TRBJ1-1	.	TGCAGCGTTGAAGTTGAGGGGACTGAAGCTTTCTTT	CSVEVEGTEAFF
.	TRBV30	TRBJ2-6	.	TGTGCCCGGCAAACCTCTGGGGCCAACGTCCTGACTTTC	CARQTSGANVLTF
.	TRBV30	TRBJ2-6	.	TGTGCCTGGCAATACTCTGGGGCCAACGTCCTGACTTTC	CAWQYSGANVLTF
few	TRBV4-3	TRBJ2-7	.	TGCGCCAGCATTATCCCTGGCCCAGCCTACGAGCAGTACTTC	CASIIPGPAYEQYF
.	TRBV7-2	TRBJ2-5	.	TGTGCCAGCAGCTTAGGACTTCTAGAGACCCAGTACTTC	CASSLGLLETQYF
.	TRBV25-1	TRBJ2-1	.	TGTGCCAGCAGTGATGGGATAGGGCAGTTCTTC	CASSDGIGQFF
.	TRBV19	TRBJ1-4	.	TGTGCCAGTTCCGTTACCGGTGAAAAACTGTTTTTT	CASSVTGEKLFF
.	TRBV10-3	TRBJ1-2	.	TGTGCCATCAGTGGGGCAGGGGCCACGGTAGGTGGCTACACCTTC	CAISGAGATVGGYTF
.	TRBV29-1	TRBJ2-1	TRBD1	TGCAGCGTAGAAGGGGGCCCAAGCTCCTACAATGAGCAGTTCTTC	CSVEGGPSSYNEQFF
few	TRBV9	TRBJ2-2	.	TGTGCCAGCAGCTCCCGGGTGAACACCGGGGAGCTGTTTTTT	CASSSRVNTGELFF
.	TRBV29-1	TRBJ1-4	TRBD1	TGCAGCGTTGGACTACAGGGGAATAATGAAAAACTGTTTTTT	CSVGLQGNNEKLFF
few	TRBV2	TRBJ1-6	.	TGTGCCAGCAGTGACAGATATAATTCACCCCTCCACTTT	CASSDRYNSPLHF
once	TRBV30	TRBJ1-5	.	TGTGCCTGGGCACAGGGTAGCGGGAATCAGCCCCAGCATTTT	CAWAQGSGNQPQHF
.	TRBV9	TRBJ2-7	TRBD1	TGTGCCAGCAGCGTAGGACAGGGAATCTCCTACGAGCAGTACTTC	CASSVGQGISYEQYF
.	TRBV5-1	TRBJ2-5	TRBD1	TGCGCCAGCAGCTTCGGGACAGGGGGCCGAGAGACCCAGTACTTC	CASSFGTGGRETQYF
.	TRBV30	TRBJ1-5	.	TGTGCCTGGAGTGATAGGGGGCAGCCCCAGCATTTT	CAWSDRGQPQHF
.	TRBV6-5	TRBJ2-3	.	TGTGCCAGTCATCTGAGGGATACGCAGTATTTT	CASHLRDTQYF
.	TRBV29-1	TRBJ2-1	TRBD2	TGCAGCGTTACGACTAGCGGGAGGTCGAGGGATGGTGAGCAGTTCTTC	CSVTTSGRSRDGEQFF
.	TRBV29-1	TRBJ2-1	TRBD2	TGCAGCACACAAATAGGGACTAGCGGGATGATTTCCTACAATGAGCAGTTCTTC	CSTQIGTSGMISYNEQFF
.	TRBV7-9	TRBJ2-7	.	TGTGCCAGCAGCCCTCGACTAGAACGGTGGTACGAGCAGTACTTC	CASSPRLERWYEQYF
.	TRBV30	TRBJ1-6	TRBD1	TGTGCCTGGAACCTCTTCGGGACAGGATACTCACCCCTCCACTTT	CAWNLFGTGYSPLHF
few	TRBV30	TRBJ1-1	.	TGTGCCTGGACCCTAGGCAGAAACACTGAAGCTTTCTTT	CAWTLGRNTEAFF
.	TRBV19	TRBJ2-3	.	TGTGCCAGTAGTATGCGGAGGGCAGATACGCAGTATTTT	CASSMRRADTQYF
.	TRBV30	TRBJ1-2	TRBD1	TGTGCCTGGAGCGACAGGGCGGACTATGGCTACACCTTC	CAWSDRADYGYTF
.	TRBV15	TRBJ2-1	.	TGTGCCACCAGCAGATCACTAGCAGGTCATGAGCAGTTCTTC	CATSRSLAGHEQFF
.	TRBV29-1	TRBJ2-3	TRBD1	TGCAGCGCGCGATGGACAGGGACAGATACGCAGTATTTT	CSARWTGTDTQYF
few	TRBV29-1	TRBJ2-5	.	TGCAGCGCTACAGCGCAGTCAGAGACCCAGTACTTC	CSATAQSETQYF
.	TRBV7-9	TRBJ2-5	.	TGTGCCAGCAGCTCACGGACGGGGCGGGAGACCCAGTACTTC	CASSSRTGRETQYF
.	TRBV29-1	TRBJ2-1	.	TGCAGCGTATATGAGAGGGCGGAAGGCAATGAGCAGTTCTTC	CSVYERAEGNEQFF
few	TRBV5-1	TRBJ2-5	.	TGCGCCAGCAGCTTGGCCGAGGCTCCCGGGGTCCCCCAGTACTTC	CASSLAEAPGVPQYF
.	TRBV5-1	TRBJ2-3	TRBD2	TGCGCCAGCAGCCTAGGGACTAGCGGGATGGCAGATACGCAGTATTTT	CASSLGTSGMADTQYF